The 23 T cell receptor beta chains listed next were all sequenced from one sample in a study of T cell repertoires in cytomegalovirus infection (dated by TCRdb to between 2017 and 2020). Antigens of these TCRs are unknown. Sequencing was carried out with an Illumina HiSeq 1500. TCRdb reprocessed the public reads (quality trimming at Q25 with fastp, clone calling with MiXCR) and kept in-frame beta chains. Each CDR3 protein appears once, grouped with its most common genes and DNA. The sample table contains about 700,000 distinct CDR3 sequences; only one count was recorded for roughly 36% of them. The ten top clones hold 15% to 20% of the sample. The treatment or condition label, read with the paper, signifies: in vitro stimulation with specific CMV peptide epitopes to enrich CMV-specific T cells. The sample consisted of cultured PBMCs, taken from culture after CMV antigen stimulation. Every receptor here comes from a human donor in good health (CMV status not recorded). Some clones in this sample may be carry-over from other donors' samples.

The CDR3 loop is CASSLKETTDTQYF. The DNA of the CDR3 is TGTGCCAGCAGCTTGAAGGAAACTACAGATACGCAGTATTTT. The J gene is TRBJ2-3, the V gene TRBV5-4, with D unresolved. The CDR3 loop spans 14 amino acids. Deletions cut 1 base from V and 3 bases from J, with 9 bases between. CDR1 and CDR2 from the germline V gene are SGHNT and YYREEE (reference sequence).

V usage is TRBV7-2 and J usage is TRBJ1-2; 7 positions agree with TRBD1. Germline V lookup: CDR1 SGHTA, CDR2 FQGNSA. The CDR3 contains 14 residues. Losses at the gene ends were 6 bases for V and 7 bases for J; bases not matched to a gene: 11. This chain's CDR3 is CASSPGGGASGYTF. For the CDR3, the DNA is TGTGCCAGCAGTCCAGGGGGGGGGGCGAGTGGCTACACCTTC.

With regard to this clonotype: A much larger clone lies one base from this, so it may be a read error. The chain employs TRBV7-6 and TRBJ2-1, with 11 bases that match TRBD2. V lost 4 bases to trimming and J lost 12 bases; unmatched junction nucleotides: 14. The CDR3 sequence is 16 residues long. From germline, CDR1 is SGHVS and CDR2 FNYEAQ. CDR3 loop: CASSSGLAGGPAVQFF. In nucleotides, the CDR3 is TGTGCCAGCAGCTCCGGGCTAGCGGGAGGCCCAGCCGTGCAGTTCTTC.

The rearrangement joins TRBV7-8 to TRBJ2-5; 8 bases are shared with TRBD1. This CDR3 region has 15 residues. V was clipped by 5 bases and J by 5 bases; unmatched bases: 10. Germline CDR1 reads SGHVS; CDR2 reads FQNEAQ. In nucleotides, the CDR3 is TGTGCCAGCAGCCCGCGGACAGGGCCGGGGGAGACCCAGTACTTC. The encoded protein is CASSPRTGPGETQYF.

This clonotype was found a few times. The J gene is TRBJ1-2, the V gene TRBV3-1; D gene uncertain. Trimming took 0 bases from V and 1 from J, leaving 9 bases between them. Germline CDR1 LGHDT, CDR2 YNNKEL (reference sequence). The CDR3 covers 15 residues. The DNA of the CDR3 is TGTGCCAGCAGCCAAGATTACCGCGGTAACTATGGCTACACCTTC. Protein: CASSQDYRGNYGYTF.

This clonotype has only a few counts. CDR3 coding DNA: TGTGCCAGCAGCACCCCCGGGGGAGCAAAACTGTTTTTT. It encodes CASSTPGGAKLFF. This chain uses TRBV11-2 with TRBJ1-4; D is perhaps TRBD1 (5 bases). Germline lookup yields CDR1 SGHAT and CDR2 FQNNGV. There are 13 residues in the CDR3. Trimming took 5 bases from V and 10 from J, leaving 14 bases between them.

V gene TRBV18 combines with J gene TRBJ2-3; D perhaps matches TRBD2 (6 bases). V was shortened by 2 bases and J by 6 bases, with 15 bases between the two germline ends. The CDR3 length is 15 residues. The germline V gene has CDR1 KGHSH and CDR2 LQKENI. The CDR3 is CASSPERRVSDTQYF. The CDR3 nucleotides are TGTGCCAGCTCACCAGAGCGGAGGGTTTCGGATACGCAGTATTTT.

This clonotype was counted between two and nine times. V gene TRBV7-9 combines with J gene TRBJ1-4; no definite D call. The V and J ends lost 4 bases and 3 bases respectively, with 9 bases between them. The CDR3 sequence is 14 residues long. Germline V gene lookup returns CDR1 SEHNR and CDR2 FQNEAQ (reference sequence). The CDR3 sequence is CASSSVTPNEKLFF. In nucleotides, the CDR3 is TGTGCCAGCAGCTCAGTCACCCCTAATGAAAAACTGTTTTTT. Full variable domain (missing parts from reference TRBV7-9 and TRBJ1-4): DTGVSQNPRHKITKRGQNVTFRCDPISEHNRLYWYRQTLGQGPEFLTYFQNEAQLEKSRLLSDRFSAERPKGSFSTLEIQRTEQGDSAMYLCASSSVTPNEKLFFGSGTQLSVL.

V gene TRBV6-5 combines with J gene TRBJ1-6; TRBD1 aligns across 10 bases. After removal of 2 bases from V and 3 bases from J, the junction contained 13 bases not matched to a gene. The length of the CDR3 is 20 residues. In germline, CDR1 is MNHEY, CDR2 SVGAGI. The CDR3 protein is CASSYGLRGGQGYYNSPLHF. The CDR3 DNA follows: TGTGCCAGCAGTTACGGGCTAAGGGGGGGACAGGGGTACTATAATTCACCCCTCCACTTT.

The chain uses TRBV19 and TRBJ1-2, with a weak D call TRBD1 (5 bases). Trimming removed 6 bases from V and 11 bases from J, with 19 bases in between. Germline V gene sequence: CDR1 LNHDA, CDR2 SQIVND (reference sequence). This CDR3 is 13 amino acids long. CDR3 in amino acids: CASSTRDRVLYTF. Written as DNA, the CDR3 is TGTGCCAGTAGCACTCGGGACCGAGTCTTGTACACCTTC.

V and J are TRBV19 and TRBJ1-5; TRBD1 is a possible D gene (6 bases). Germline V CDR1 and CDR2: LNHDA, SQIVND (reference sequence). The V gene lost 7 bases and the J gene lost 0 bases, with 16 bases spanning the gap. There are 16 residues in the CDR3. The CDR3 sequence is CASIQGGGYSNQPQHF. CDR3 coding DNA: TGTGCCAGTATACAGGGAGGGGGATATAGCAATCAGCCCCAGCATTTT.

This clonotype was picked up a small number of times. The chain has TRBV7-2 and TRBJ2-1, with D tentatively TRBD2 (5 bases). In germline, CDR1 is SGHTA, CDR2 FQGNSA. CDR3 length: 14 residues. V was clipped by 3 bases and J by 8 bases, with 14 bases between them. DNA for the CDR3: TGTGCCAGCAGCTTCCGTCGGACTGTCGATGAGCAGTTCTTC. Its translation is CASSFRRTVDEQFF.

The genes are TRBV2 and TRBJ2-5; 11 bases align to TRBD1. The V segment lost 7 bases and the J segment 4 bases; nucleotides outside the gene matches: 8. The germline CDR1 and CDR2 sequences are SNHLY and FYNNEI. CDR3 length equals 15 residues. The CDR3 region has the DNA TGTGCCAGCACCGGACAGGGGGCGAGGGGAGAGACCCAGTACTTC. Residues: CASTGQGARGETQYF.

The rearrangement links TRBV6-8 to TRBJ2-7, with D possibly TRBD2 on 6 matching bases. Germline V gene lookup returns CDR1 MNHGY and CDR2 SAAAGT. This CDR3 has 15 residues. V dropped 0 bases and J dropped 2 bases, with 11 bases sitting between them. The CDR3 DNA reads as TGTGCCAGCAGTTACTCCAGCGGGCTAACCTACGAGCAGTACTTC. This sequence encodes CASSYSSGLTYEQYF.

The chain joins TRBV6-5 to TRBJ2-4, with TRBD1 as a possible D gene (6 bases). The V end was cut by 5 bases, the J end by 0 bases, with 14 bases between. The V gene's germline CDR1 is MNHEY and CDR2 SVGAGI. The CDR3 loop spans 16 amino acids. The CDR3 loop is CASSLRQAEAKNIQYF. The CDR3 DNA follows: TGTGCCAGCAGTCTTCGACAGGCGGAAGCCAAAAACATTCAGTACTTC.

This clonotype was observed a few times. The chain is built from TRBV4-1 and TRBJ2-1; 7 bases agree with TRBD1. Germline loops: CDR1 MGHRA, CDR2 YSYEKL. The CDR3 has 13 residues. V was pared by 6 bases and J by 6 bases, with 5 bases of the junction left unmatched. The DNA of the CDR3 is TGCGCCAGCAGTTCCAGACAGGGCAATGAGCAGTTCTTC. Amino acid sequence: CASSSRQGNEQFF.

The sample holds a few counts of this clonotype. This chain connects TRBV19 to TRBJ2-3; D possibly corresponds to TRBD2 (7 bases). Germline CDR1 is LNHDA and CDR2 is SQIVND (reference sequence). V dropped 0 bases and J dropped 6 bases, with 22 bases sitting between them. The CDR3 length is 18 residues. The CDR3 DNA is TGTGCCAGTAGTATAGATTCCGACGCGGGGGCCAAGTGGGATACGCAGTATTTT. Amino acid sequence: CASSIDSDAGAKWDTQYF.

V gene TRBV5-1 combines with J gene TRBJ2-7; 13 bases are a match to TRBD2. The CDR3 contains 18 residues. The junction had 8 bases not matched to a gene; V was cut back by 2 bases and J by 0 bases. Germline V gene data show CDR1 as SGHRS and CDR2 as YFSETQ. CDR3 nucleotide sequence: TGCGCCAGCAGCTTCGGGACTAGCGGGACTTACACCTCCTACGAGCAGTACTTC. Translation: CASSFGTSGTYTSYEQYF.

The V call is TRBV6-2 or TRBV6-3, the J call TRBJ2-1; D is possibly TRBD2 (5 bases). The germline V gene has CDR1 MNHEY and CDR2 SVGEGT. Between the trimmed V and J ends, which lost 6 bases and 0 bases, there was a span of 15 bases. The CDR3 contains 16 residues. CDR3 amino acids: CASRRRLASSYNEQFF. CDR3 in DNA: TGTGCCAGCAGGCGCCGTCTAGCTAGCTCCTACAATGAGCAGTTCTTC.

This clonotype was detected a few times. CDR3 nucleotides: TGTGCCAGCAGCTTAGATGGGGTGAGCACTGAAGCTTTCTTT. Encoded protein: CASSLDGVSTEAFF. The gene calls are TRBV7-9 and TRBJ1-1; D uncertain. Germline lookup yields CDR1 SEHNR and CDR2 FQNEAQ (reference sequence). With 1 base removed from V and 4 bases from J, the gap between germline ends came to 10 bases. This CDR3 has 14 residues.

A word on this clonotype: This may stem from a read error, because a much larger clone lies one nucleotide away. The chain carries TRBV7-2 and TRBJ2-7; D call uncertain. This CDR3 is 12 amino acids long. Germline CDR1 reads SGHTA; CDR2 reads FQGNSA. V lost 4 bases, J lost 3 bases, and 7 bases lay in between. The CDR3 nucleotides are TGTGCCAGCAGCTCCAGCATCTACGAGCAGTACTTC. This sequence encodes CASSSSIYEQYF.

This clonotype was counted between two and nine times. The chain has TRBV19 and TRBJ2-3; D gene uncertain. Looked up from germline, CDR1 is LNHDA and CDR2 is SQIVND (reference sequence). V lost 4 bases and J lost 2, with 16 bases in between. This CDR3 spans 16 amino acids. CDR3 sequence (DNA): TGTGCCAGTAGTACCTCATGGGCGGAGCCCACAGATACGCAGTATTTT. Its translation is CASSTSWAEPTDTQYF.

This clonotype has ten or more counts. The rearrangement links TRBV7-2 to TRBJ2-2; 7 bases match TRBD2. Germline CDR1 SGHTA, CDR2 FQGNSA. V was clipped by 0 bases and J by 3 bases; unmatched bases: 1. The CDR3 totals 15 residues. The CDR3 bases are TGTGCCAGCAGCTTAGCGGGAGGGTACACCGGGGAGCTGTTTTTT. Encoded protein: CASSLAGGYTGELFF.